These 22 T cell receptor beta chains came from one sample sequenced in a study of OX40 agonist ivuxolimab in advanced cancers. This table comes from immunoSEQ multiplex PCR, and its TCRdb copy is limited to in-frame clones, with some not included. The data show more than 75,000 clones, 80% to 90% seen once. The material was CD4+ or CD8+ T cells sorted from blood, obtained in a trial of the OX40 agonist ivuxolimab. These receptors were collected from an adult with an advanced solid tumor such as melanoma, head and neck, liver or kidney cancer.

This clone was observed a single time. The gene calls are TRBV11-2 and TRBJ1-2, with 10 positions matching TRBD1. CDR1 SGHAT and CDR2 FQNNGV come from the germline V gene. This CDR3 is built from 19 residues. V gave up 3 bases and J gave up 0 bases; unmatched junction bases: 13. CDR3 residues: CASSFHRLGTGVANYGYTF. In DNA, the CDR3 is TGTGCCAGCAGCTTCCATCGGCTCGGGACAGGGGTAGCTAACTATGGCTACACCTTC.

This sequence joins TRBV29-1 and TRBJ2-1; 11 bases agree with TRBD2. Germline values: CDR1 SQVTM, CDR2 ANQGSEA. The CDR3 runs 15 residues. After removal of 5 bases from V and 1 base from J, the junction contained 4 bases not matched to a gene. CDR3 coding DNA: TGCAGCGTTACTAGGACTAGCGGGTCCTACAATGAGCAGTTCTTC. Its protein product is CSVTRTSGSYNEQFF.

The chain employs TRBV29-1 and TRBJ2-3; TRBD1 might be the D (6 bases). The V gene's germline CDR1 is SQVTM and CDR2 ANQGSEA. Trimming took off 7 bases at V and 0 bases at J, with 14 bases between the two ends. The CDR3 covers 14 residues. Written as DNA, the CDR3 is TGCAGCGCCCGACAGGCTCTAAGCACAGATACGCAGTATTTT. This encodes CSARQALSTDTQYF.

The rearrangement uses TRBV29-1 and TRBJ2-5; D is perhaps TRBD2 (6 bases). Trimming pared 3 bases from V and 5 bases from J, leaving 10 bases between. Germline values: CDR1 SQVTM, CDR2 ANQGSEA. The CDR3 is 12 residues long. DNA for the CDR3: TGCAGCGTTGAGCTCCGGGGGGAGACCCAGTACTTC. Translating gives CSVELRGETQYF.

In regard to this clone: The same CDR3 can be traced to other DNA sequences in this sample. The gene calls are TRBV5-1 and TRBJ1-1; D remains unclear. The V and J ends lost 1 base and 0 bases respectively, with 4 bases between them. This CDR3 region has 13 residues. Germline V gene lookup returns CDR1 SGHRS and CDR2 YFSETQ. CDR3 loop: CASSLYMNTEAFF. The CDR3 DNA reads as TGCGCCAGCAGCTTGTACATGAACACTGAAGCTTTCTTT.

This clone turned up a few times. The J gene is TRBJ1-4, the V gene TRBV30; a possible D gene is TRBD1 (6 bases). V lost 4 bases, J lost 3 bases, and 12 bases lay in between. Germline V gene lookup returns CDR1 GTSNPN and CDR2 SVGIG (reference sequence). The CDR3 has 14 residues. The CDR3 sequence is CAWTAGAPNEKLFF. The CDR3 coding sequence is TGTGCCTGGACTGCGGGGGCTCCTAATGAAAAACTGTTTTTT.

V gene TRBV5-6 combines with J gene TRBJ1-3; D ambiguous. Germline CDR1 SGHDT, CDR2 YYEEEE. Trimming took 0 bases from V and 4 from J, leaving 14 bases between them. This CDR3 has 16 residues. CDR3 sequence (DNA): TGTGCCAGCAGCTTGGGGTGGCGGACGCTGGGAAACACCATATATTTT. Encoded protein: CASSLGWRTLGNTIYF.

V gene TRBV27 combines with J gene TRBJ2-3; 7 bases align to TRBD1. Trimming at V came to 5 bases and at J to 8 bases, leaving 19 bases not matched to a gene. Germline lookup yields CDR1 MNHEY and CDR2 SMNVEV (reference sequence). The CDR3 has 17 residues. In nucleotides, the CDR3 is TGTGCCAGCAGTATAAGACAGGGCGCAAGACAGATCGGTACGCAGTATTTT. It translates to CASSIRQGARQIGTQYF.

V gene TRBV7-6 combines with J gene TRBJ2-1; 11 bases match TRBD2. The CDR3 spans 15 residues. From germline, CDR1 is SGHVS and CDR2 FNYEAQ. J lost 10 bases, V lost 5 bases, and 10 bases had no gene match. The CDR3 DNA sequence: TGTGCCAGCAGCCCGCTAGCGGGGGGCCCTCAGGAGCAGTTCTTC. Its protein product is CASSPLAGGPQEQFF.

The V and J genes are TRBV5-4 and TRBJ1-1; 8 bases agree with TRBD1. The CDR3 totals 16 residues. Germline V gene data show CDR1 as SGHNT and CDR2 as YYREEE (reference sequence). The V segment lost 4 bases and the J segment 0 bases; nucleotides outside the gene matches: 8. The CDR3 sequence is CASSPETGVMNTEAFF. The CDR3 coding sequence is TGTGCCAGCAGCCCAGAGACAGGGGTCATGAACACTGAAGCTTTCTTT.

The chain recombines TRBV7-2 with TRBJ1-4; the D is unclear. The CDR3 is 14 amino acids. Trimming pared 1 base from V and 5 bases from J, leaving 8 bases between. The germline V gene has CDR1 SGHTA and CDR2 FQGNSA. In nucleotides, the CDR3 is TGTGCCAGCAGCTTAGGCGGGGTAAATGAAAAACTGTTTTTT. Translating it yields CASSLGGVNEKLFF.

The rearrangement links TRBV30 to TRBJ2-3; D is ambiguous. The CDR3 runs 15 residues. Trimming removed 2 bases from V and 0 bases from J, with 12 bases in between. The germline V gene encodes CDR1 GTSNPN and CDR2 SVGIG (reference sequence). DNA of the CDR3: TGTGCCTGGAGTCGGATGGGGTCTAGCACAGATACGCAGTATTTT. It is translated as CAWSRMGSSTDTQYF.

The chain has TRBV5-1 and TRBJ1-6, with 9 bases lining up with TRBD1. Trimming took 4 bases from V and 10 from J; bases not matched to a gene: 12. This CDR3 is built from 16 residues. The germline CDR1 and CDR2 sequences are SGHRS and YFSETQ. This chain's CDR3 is CASSPEGDRGSSPLHF. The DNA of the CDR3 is TGCGCCAGCAGCCCGGAGGGCGACAGGGGGAGCTCACCCCTCCACTTT.

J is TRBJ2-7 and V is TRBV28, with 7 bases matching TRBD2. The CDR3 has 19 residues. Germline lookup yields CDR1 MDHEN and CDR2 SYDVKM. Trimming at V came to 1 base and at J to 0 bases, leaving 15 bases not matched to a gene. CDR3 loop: CASSLSLGGAKGLSYEQYF. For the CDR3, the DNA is TGTGCCAGCAGTTTATCCCTGGGAGGGGCAAAAGGACTCTCCTACGAGCAGTACTTC. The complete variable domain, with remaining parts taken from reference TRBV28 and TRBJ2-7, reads DVKVTQSSRYLVKRTGEKVFLECVQDMDHENMFWYRQDPGLGLRLIYFSYDVKMKEKGDIPEGYSVSREKKERFSLILESASTNQTSMYLCASSLSLGGAKGLSYEQYFGPGTRLTVT.

The CDR3 region has the DNA TGTGCCAGCAGTTACTCGATGTGGACCTCTGGAAACACCATATATTTT. Encoded protein: CASSYSMWTSGNTIYF. The chain employs TRBV6-5 and TRBJ1-3; D call uncertain. Trimming shortened V by 0 bases and J by 0 bases, and 9 bases separated the two germline ends. The CDR3 covers 16 residues. CDR1 is MNHEY and CDR2 is SVGAGI in the germline V gene.

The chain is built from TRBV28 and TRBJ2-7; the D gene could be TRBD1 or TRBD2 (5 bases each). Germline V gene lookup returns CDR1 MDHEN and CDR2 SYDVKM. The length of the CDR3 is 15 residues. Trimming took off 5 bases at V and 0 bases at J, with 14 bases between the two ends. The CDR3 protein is CASSVWGSSSYEQYV. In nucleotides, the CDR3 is TGTGCCAGCAGTGTTTGGGGGTCAAGCTCCTACGAGCAGTACGTC.

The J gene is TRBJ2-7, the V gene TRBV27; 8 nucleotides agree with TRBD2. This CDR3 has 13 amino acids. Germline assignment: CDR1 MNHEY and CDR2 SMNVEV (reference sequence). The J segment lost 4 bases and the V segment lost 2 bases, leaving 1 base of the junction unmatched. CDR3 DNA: TGTGCCAGCAGTTTAACTAGCGGTTACGAGCAGTACTTC. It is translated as CASSLTSGYEQYF.

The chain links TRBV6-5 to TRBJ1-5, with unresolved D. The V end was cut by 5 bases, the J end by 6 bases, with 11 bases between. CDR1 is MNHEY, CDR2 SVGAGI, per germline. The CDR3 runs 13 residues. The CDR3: CASSTSTSQPQHF. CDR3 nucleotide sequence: TGTGCCAGCAGTACCTCGACGAGTCAGCCCCAGCATTTT.

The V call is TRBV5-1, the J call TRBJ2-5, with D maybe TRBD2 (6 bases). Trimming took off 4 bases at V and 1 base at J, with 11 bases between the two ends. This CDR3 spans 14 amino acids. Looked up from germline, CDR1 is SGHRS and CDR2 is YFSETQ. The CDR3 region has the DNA TGCGCCAGCAGCCCGGGACTTAGCCAAGAGACCCAGTACTTC. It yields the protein CASSPGLSQETQYF. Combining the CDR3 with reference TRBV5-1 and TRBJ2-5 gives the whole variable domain KAGVTQTPRYLIKTRGQQVTLSCSPISGHRSVSWYQQTPGQGLQFLFEYFSETQRNKGNFPGRFSGRQFSNSRSEMNVSTLELGDSALYLCASSPGLSQETQYFGPGTRLLVL.

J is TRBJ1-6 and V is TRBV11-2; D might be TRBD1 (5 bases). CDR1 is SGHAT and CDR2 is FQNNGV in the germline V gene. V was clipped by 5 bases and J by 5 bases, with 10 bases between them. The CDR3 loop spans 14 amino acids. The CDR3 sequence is CASSPSGDNSPLHF. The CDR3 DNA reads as TGTGCCAGCAGCCCTTCGGGGGATAATTCACCCCTCCACTTT. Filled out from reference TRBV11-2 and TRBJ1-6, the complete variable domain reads EAGVAQSPRYKIIEKRQSVAFWCNPISGHATLYWYQQILGQGPKLLIQFQNNGVVDDSQLPKDRFSAERLKGVDSTLKIQPAKLEDSAVYLCASSPSGDNSPLHFGNGTRLTVT.

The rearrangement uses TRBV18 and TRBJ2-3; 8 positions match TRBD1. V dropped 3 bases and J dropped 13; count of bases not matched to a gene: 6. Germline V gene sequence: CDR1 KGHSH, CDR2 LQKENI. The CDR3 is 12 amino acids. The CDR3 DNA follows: TGTGCCAGCTCACCCCAGGGGGCCCCCAAGTATTTT. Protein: CASSPQGAPKYF.

CDR3 nucleotides: TGTGCCAGCAGCTTAAGGGTCCAAAACACTGAAGCTTTCTTT. The encoded protein is CASSLRVQNTEAFF. V and J are TRBV7-9 and TRBJ1-1; no clear D. Germline V lookup: CDR1 SEHNR, CDR2 FQNEAQ (reference sequence). CDR3 size: 14 residues. Between the trimmed V and J ends, which lost 2 bases and 2 bases, there was a span of 9 bases.